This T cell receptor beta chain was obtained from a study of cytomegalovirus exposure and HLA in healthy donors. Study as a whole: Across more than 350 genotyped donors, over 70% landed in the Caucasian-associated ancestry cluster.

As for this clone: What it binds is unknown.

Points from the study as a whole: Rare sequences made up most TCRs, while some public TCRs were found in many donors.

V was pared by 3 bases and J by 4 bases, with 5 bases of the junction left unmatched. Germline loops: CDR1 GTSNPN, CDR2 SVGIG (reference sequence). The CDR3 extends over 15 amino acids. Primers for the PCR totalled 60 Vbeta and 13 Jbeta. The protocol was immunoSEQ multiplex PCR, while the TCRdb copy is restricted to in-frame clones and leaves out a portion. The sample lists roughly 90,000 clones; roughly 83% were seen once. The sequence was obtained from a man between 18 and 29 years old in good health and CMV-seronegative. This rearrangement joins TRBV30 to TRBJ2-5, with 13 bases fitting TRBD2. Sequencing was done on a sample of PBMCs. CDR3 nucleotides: TGTGCCTGGAGCAGTTGGACTAGCGGGAGAGAGACCCAGTACTTC. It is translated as CAWSSWTSGRETQYF. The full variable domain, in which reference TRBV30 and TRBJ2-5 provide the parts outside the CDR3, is SQTIHQWPATLVQPVGSPLSLECTVEGTSNPNLYWYRQAAGRGLQLLFYSVGIGQISSEVPQNLSASRPQDRQFILSSKKLLLSDSGFYLCAWSSWTSGRETQYFGPGTRLLVL.